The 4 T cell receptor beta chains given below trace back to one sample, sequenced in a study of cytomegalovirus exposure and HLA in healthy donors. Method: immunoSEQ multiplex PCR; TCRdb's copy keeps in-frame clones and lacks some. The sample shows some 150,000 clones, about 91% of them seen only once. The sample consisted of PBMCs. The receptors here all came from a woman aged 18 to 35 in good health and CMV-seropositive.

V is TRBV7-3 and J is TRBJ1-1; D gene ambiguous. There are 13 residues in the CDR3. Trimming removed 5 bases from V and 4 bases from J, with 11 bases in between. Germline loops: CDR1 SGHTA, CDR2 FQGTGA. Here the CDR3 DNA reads TGTGCCAGCAGCCGCCGGGAGGGCACTGAAGCTTTCTTT. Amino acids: CASSRREGTEAFF. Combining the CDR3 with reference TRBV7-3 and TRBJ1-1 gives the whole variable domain GAGVSQTPSNKVTEKGKYVELRCDPISGHTALYWYRQSLGQGPEFLIYFQGTGAADDSGLPNDRFFAVRPEGSVSTLKIQRTERGDSAVYLCASSRREGTEAFFGQGTRLTVV.

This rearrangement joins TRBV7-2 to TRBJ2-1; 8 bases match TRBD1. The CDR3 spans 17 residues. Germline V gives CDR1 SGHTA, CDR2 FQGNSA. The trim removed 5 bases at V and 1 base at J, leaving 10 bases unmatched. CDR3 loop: CASSLQRTGSSYNEQFF. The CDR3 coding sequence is TGTGCCAGCAGCCTGCAAAGGACAGGGTCTTCCTACAATGAGCAGTTCTTC.

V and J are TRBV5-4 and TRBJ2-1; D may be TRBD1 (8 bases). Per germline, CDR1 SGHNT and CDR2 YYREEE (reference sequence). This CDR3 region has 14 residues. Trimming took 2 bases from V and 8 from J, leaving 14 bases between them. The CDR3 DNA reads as TGTGCCAGCAGCTTACAGGGGGGGCCCGATGAGCAGTTCTTC. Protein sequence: CASSLQGGPDEQFF.

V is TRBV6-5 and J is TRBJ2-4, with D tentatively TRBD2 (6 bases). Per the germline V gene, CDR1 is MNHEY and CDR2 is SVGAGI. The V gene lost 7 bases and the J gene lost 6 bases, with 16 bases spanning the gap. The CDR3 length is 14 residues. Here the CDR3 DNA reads TGTGCCAGCATCGGTCGGGGGTCGGGAAACATTCAGTACTTC. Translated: CASIGRGSGNIQYF.